The 20 T cell receptor beta chains below come from one sample, sequenced in a study of T cell responses to AZD1222 COVID-19 vaccine. TCRdb keeps only in-frame clones here, not all; method: immunoSEQ multiplex PCR. The profile shows under 200,000 clones, around nine tenths of them singletons. Here the sequenced sample was peripheral blood, taken 28 days after the second dose of the MenACWY control vaccine. These receptors were taken from an adult who received the MenACWY meningococcal vaccine as a control.

The rearrangement links TRBV29-1 to TRBJ1-5, with TRBD1 matching over 7 bases. Germline V gives CDR1 SQVTM, CDR2 ANQGSEA. The J segment lost 5 bases and the V segment lost 7 bases, leaving 5 bases of the junction unmatched. The CDR3 length is 12 residues. The CDR3 reads CSAGTADQPQHF. In nucleotides, the CDR3 is TGCAGCGCCGGGACAGCGGATCAGCCCCAGCATTTT.

The V call is TRBV7-9, the J call TRBJ2-3; D remains unclear. The germline gives CDR1 SEHNR, CDR2 FQNEAQ (reference sequence). The CDR3 is made up of 11 amino acids. The V and J ends lost 10 bases and 2 bases respectively, with 7 bases between them. CDR3 in amino acids: CATVLTDTQYF. DNA for the CDR3: TGTGCCACCGTACTCACAGATACGCAGTATTTT.

The chain carries TRBV28 and TRBJ2-3, with D tentatively TRBD2 (5 bases). V gave up 9 bases and J gave up 4 bases, with 20 bases separating them. The V gene's germline CDR1 is MDHEN and CDR2 SYDVKM. The CDR3 runs to 15 residues. CDR3 DNA: TGTGCCAGTGTTCCACCTTTAGGAGGCGCAGATACGCAGTATTTT. Translating it yields CASVPPLGGADTQYF.

The rearrangement links TRBV28 to TRBJ1-6; D gene uncertain. The CDR3 contains 16 residues. Per germline, CDR1 MDHEN and CDR2 SYDVKM. Trimming left V 3 bases short and J 0 bases short, with 9 bases between. DNA of the CDR3: TGTGCCAGCAGTTTTCCGGTGAGCTCCTATAATTCACCCCTCCACTTT. Encoded protein: CASSFPVSSYNSPLHF.

This clone occurred once. This rearrangement joins TRBV27 to TRBJ1-5; unclear D gene. The germline CDR1 and CDR2 sequences are MNHEY and SMNVEV (reference sequence). This CDR3 has 14 amino acids. V was cut by 5 bases and J by 5 bases, with 13 bases left in between. CDR3 residues: CASSLRVEDQPQHF. Here the CDR3 DNA reads TGTGCCAGCAGTCTTAGGGTTGAGGATCAGCCCCAGCATTTT.

This rearrangement joins TRBV28 to TRBJ1-1, with 7 bases that match TRBD1. Germline V gene data show CDR1 as MDHEN and CDR2 as SYDVKM. Trimming at V came to 3 bases and at J to 5 bases, leaving 0 bases not matched to a gene. The CDR3 consists of 12 residues. This CDR3 is CASSLTGTEAFF. Written as DNA, the CDR3 is TGTGCCAGCAGTTTGACAGGGACTGAAGCTTTCTTT. The full variable domain, in which reference TRBV28 and TRBJ1-1 provide the parts outside the CDR3, is DVKVTQSSRYLVKRTGEKVFLECVQDMDHENMFWYRQDPGLGLRLIYFSYDVKMKEKGDIPEGYSVSREKKERFSLILESASTNQTSMYLCASSLTGTEAFFGQGTRLTVV.

This chain links TRBV3-1 (or the pseudogene TRBV3-2) with TRBJ1-4; 8 bases agree with TRBD1. V lost 5 bases and J lost 8; bases outside the gene matches: 7. The CDR3 length is 14 residues. Per the germline V gene, CDR1 is LGHDT and CDR2 is YNNKEL (reference sequence). CDR3 loop: CASSTDREGEKLFF. The CDR3 DNA reads TGTGCCAGCAGCACGGACAGGGAGGGGGAAAAACTGTTTTTT.

The J gene is TRBJ1-1, the V gene TRBV6-1; 8 bases match TRBD1. The CDR3 is made up of 18 amino acids. The V segment lost 1 base and the J segment 4 bases; nucleotides outside the gene matches: 14. The germline gives CDR1 MNHNS, CDR2 SASEGT. The CDR3 bases are TGTGCCAGCAGTGAAGATATTATTGTGGGGACAGGCGGCACTGAAGCTTTCTTT. This codes for CASSEDIIVGTGGTEAFF.

This sequence joins TRBV3-1 (or the pseudogene TRBV3-2) and TRBJ2-7, with 9 nucleotides matching TRBD1. The CDR3 totals 13 residues. V gave up 3 bases and J gave up 3 bases; unmatched junction bases: 0. Germline CDR1 is LGHDT and CDR2 is YNNKEL (reference sequence). This CDR3 reads CASSQGQGYEQYF. The CDR3 nucleotides read TGTGCCAGCAGCCAGGGACAGGGCTACGAGCAGTACTTC.

The chain recombines TRBV21-1 with TRBJ1-5. TRBV21-1 is deemed a pseudogene. This CDR3 is 14 amino acids long. CDR3 residues: CASSPRPSNQPQHF. The DNA of the CDR3 is TGTGCCAGCAGCCCCCGCCCCAGCAATCAGCCCCAGCATTTT.

The chain recombines TRBV6-5 with TRBJ2-2; D uncertain. Germline assignment: CDR1 MNHEY and CDR2 SVGAGI. The CDR3 totals 15 residues. V was trimmed by 10 bases and J by 4 bases, leaving 19 bases between them. CDR3 sequence reads: CATSRRPGVTGELFF. CDR3 bases: TGTGCCACCTCCCGTCGCCCTGGGGTCACCGGGGAGCTGTTTTTT.

The chain recombines TRBV19 with TRBJ1-5, with D unresolved. The ends were cut back, 1 base at V and 4 bases at J, with 14 bases in the middle. This CDR3 spans 16 amino acids. CDR1 and CDR2 (germline): LNHDA, SQIVND (reference sequence). The CDR3 loop reads CASSIAREARNQPQHF. The CDR3 DNA sequence: TGTGCCAGTAGTATAGCCCGGGAGGCCAGGAATCAGCCCCAGCATTTT.

The chain carries TRBV20-1 and TRBJ2-1, with D maybe TRBD2 (5 bases). Germline V gives CDR1 DFQATT, CDR2 SNEGSKA (reference sequence). Trimming pared 3 bases from V and 0 bases from J, leaving 15 bases between. The CDR3 is 16 amino acids. The CDR3, as DNA: TGCAGTGCTAGTCATTTCCGAGGGAGCTCCTACAATGAGCAGTTCTTC. Its protein is CSASHFRGSSYNEQFF.

The CDR3 here is CASSQCTSGLAGCTDTQYF. The CDR3, as DNA: TGTGCCAGCAGCCAATGTACCTCGGGACTAGCGGGGTGCACAGATACGCAGTATTTT. The chain joins TRBV7-3 to TRBJ2-3; 13 bases map to TRBD2. V trimming: 5 bases; J trimming: 1 base; junction bases outside the gene matches: 12. The CDR3 is 19 amino acids. CDR1 SGHTA and CDR2 FQGTGA come from the germline V gene. The full variable domain, with the rest looked up from reference TRBV7-3 and TRBJ2-3, is GAGVSQTPSNKVTEKGKYVELRCDPISGHTALYWYRQSLGQGPEFLIYFQGTGAADDSGLPNDRFFAVRPEGSVSTLKIQRTERGDSAVYLCASSQCTSGLAGCTDTQYFGPGTRLTVL.

Of note for this clone: This same CDR3 is encoded by further DNA sequences in the sample. In nucleotides, the CDR3 is TGTGCCAGCAGCCAAGTAAGCTATGGCTACACCTTC. Translation gives CASSQVSYGYTF. The chain combines TRBV3-1 (or the pseudogene TRBV3-2) with TRBJ1-2; D ambiguous. Germline V CDR1 and CDR2: LGHDT, YNNKEL (reference sequence). The germline V and J ends were trimmed by 1 base and 4 bases, with 4 bases remaining between them. The CDR3 is 12 amino acids.

This rearrangement joins TRBV9 to TRBJ1-1; D is ambiguous. CDR3 length equals 14 residues. V dropped 4 bases and J dropped 1 base, with 11 bases sitting between them. CDR1 and CDR2 (germline): SGDLS, YYNGEE. CDR3 in DNA: TGTGCCAGCAGCCCCGTATGGCCGAACACTGAAGCTTTCTTT. Amino acid sequence: CASSPVWPNTEAFF.

This clone appeared once. This chain connects TRBV5-1 to TRBJ2-2; 7 nucleotides align to TRBD2. Trimming cost V 1 base and J 0 bases; bases outside gene matches: 3. Germline CDR1 reads SGHRS; CDR2 reads YFSETQ. The CDR3 consists of 16 residues. CDR3 region: CASSLWGLPNTGELFF. Here the CDR3 DNA reads TGCGCCAGCAGCTTGTGGGGACTACCGAACACCGGGGAGCTGTTTTTT.

The rearrangement links TRBV2 to TRBJ1-6; no reliable D call. From germline, CDR1 is SNHLY and CDR2 FYNNEI. V was trimmed by 3 bases and J by 4 bases, leaving 7 bases between them. The CDR3 loop spans 14 amino acids. The CDR3 spells CASSDNGYNSPLHF. For the CDR3, the DNA is TGTGCCAGCAGTGACAATGGGTATAATTCACCCCTCCACTTT.

This clone was detected only a few times. V is TRBV27 and J is TRBJ2-7, with TRBD2 matching over 8 bases. Germline V gene sequence: CDR1 MNHEY, CDR2 SMNVEV (reference sequence). The V segment lost 6 bases and the J segment 1 base; nucleotides outside the gene matches: 8. CDR3 size: 15 residues. The DNA for the CDR3 is TGTGCCAGCAGGGAGCGGGGGCGACCGTCCTACGAGCAGTACTTC. This gives the protein CASRERGRPSYEQYF.

The chain carries TRBV15 and TRBJ1-1, with 7 bases identical to TRBD1. CDR3 size: 13 residues. The J segment lost 6 bases and the V segment lost 6 bases, leaving 7 bases of the junction unmatched. The germline CDR1 and CDR2 sequences are LNHNV and YYDKDF (reference sequence). CDR3 DNA: TGTGCCACCAGGCGACAGGGTAACGCTGAAGCTTTCTTT. This translates into CATRRQGNAEAFF. Combining the CDR3 with reference TRBV15 and TRBJ1-1 gives the whole variable domain DAMVIQNPRYQVTQFGKPVTLSCSQTLNHNVMYWYQQKSSQAPKLLFHYYDKDFNNEADTPDNFQSRRPNTSFCFLDIRSPGLGDTAMYLCATRRQGNAEAFFGQGTRLTVV.